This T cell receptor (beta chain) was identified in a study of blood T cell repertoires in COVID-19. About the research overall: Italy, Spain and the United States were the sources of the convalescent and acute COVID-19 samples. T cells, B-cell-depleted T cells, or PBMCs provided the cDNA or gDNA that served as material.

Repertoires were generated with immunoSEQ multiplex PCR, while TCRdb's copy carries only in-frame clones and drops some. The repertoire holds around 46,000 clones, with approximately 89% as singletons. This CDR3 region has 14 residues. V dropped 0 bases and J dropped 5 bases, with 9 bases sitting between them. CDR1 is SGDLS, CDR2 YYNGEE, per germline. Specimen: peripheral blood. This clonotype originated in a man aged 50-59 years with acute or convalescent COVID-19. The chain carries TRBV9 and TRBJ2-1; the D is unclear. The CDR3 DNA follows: TGTGCCAGCAGCGTAGCTTCAGTTAACAATGAGCAGTTCTTC. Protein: CASSVASVNNEQFF.